What follows is one T cell receptor beta chain and its context. Its antigen is still unknown. No much larger clone exists at a distance of one base, and base qualities are not known. Trimming at the junction amounts to 0 bases on V and 7 bases on J, and the germline ends lie 13 bases apart. Taken from cysteine to phenylalanine, the CDR3 has 15 residues. The retained sequence is limited to the CDR3, 45 bases, with the frame set at the first base. Based on the germline V gene (reference sequence), the CDR1 and CDR2 sequences are SGHNT and YYREEE. The sample belongs to a study of PD-1 blockade in classical Hodgkin lymphoma (dated by TCRdb to between 2020 and 2021). As for the study more broadly: Nivolumab dosing was 3 mg/kg intravenously every 2 weeks, continuing until either disease progression or unacceptable toxicity. The study used CyTOF and TCR beta sequencing to define a peripheral blood immune signature of response to PD-1 blockade in classical Hodgkin lymphoma. Paper-wide results and their limitations: The study covered only a single clinical trial cohort, and the causes of the repertoire differences, possibly disease activity or prior therapy, were still not defined. Lower diversity was observed in patients in whom nivolumab was started less than 1 year after ASCT, and these patients were excluded from later analyses so that confounding by immune reconstitution would be avoided. Trial patients with a complete response had baseline diversity similar to that of newly diagnosed patients, while partial responders and progressors had significantly lower diversity. Baseline TCR diversity was reported as lower in newly diagnosed patients than in healthy donors, and lower still in relapsed/refractory patients. A significant rise by C4D1 was seen in CD4+ but not CD8+ TCR diversity (p=0.0027 vs p=0.16), with the rise being most apparent in complete responders (p=0.02).

The time point tag for this specimen amounts to: cycle 4 day 1 (C4D1), after six to seven weeks of nivolumab. All trial patients had relapsed after autologous stem cell transplantation, with cohorts A, B and C differing in prior brentuximab vedotin exposure. A total of over 50 patients with relapsed/refractory classical Hodgkin lymphoma made up the trial cohort, and each patient's best overall response was complete response, partial response or progressive disease. In the multi-cohort phase II CheckMate 205 trial, trial patients received single-agent nivolumab. An independent review committee assessed best overall response by applying the 2007 International Working Group response criteria. PBMCs from the trial were collected at three points: immediately before nivolumab initiation (C1D1), and during therapy at cycle 2 day 1 and cycle 4 day 1. Peripheral blood was collected in 8 mL Vacutainer Cell Preparation Tubes, from which PBMCs were isolated by centrifugation and then cryopreserved.

Genomic DNA was isolated using the Qiagen DNeasy kit from unsorted PBMCs as well as from negatively selected CD4+ and CD8+ fractions. Amplification of TCR beta CDR3 regions was done by immunoSEQ multiplex PCR with primers that anneal to V and J segments. A synthetic immune receptor repertoire was used to minimize amplification bias, and remaining bias was computationally removed after sequencing. The published analysis was carried out like this. Custom Python scripts were used to quantify repertoire diversity as the Shannon entropy index. Unsorted, CD4+ and CD8+ repertoires were analyzed separately, except for combined analyses in which CD4+ and CD8+ sequences were merged in silico. A clone was considered expanded if an increase in frequency of at least 2-fold after treatment relative to C1D1 was found, and a pseudocount of 0.5 was applied to clones undetected at baseline. Clones with 0 or 1 copy at C1D1 were defined as singleton clones, while clones with 2 or more copies were defined as non-singleton clones. Clones expanded in unsorted samples were annotated as CD4+, CD8+ or unknown by matching protein sequences in sorted samples from the same patient. Wilcoxon tests were applied to paired samples to test diversity changes from C1D1 to C4D1. In its TCRdb copy, this immuneACCESS table keeps in-frame sequences only and misses some clones. Where compared with another copy, unresolved V genes explain less than half of these, and the others have no known cause. V and J calls and clone size follow that table, whereas D and trimming were derived from the DNA. This sample comprises tens of thousands of clones, 90% of them detected only once. The ten largest account for 2.5% to 3.5% of the sample.

The chain links TRBV5-4 with TRBJ2-2; possibly the D gene is TRBD1, per 7 matching bases. The specimen was peripheral blood mononuclear cells (PBMCs), collected before the fourth cycle of nivolumab. This TCR was recovered from a human donor with classical Hodgkin lymphoma. In nucleotide form, the sequence is TGTGCCAGCAGCTTGGGCCAGGGGGGAATCGGGGAGCTGTTTTTT. This translates into CASSLGQGGIGELFF.